The clone carrying this T cell receptor (beta chain) occurred a few times. Its antigen is not identified. TCRdb reprocessed the 5' RACE reads via MiXCR and lists one record per CDR3 protein. The sample contains 290,000 or so distinct CDR3 sequences, less than 25% of which appear only once. The sample belongs to a study of CD8 T cells in ankylosing spondylitis. Study-wide results and limits: Disease-linked clones reportedly showed significant enrichment in matched ankylosing spondylitis synovial fluid. Blood of patients with ankylosing spondylitis appeared to be characterized by a TCR beta motif of fewer than 10 highly homologous variants. Reactive arthritis synovial fluid and blood were previously reported to contain some motif variants.

This TCR was sampled from a female donor with ankylosing spondylitis or in good health (not recorded which). The sequenced material came from blood, either unsorted or a sorted T cell fraction (not recorded which).

DNA of the CDR3: TGTGCCATCGCGGGGGCAGCGCTTTGGCAGTACTTC. Amino acid sequence: CAIAGAALWQYF. The chain recombines TRBV10-3 with TRBJ2-7; possibly TRBD2 for D (7 bases). Germline-derived CDR1 and CDR2 are ENHRY and SYGVKD. The length of the CDR3 is 12 residues. The ends were cut back, 8 bases at V and 9 bases at J, with 17 bases in the middle.